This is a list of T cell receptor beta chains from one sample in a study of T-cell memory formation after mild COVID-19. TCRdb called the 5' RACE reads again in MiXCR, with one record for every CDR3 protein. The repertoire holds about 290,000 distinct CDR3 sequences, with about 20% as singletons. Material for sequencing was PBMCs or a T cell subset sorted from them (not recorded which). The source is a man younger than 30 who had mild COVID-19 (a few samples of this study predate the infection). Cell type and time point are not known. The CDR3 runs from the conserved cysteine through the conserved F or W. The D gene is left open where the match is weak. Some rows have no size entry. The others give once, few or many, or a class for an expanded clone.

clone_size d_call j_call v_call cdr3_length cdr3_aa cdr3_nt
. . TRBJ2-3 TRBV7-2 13 CASSLDRLDTQYF TGTGCCAGCAGCTTAGACAGGCTAGATACGCAGTATTTT
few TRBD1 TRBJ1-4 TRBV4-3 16 CASSSQPGQGDEKLFF TGCGCCAGCAGCAGCCAACCCGGACAGGGGGATGAAAAACTGTTTTTT
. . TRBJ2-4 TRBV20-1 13 CSAEGLAKNIQYF TGCAGTGCTGAGGGACTAGCCAAAAACATTCAGTACTTC
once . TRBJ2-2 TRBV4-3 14 CASSSMYDPGELFF TGCGCCAGCAGCTCTATGTATGATCCCGGGGAGCTGTTTTTT
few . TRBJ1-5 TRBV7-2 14 CASSPFQGNQPQHF TGTGCCAGCAGCCCCTTCCAAGGAAATCAGCCCCAGCATTTT
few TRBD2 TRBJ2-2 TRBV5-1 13 CAAGDENTGELFF TGCGCCGCGGGGGACGAGAACACCGGGGAGCTGTTTTTT
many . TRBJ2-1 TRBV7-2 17 CASSLDGLKSSYNEQFF TGTGCCAGCAGCTTGGACGGATTAAAGAGCTCCTACAATGAGCAGTTCTTC
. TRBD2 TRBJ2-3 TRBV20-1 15 CSAPTSGGFTDTQYF TGCAGTGCCCCGACTAGCGGGGGGTTCACAGATACGCAGTATTTT
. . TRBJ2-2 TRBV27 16 CASSLARAPRGGELFF TGTGCCAGCAGTTTAGCCCGGGCCCCCCGCGGCGGGGAGCTGTTTTTT
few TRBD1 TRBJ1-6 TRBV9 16 CASSVTGDLRDSPLHF TGTGCCAGCAGCGTTACAGGGGACCTTAGGGATTCACCCCTCCACTTT
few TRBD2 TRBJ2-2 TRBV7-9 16 CASSLAGGLGTGELFF TGTGCCAGCAGCTTAGCCGGTGGACTAGGAACCGGGGAGCTGTTTTTT
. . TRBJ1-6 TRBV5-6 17 CASSRDMDRTYNSPLHF TGTGCCAGCAGCCGAGACATGGATAGAACCTATAATTCACCCCTCCACTTT
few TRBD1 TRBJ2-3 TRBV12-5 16 CASGLVLRQGGDTQYF TGTGCTAGTGGTTTGGTACTCCGACAGGGGGGAGATACGCAGTATTTT
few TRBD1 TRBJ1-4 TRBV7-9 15 CASRNTGGTNEKLFF TGTGCCAGCCGGAACACAGGGGGAACTAATGAAAAACTGTTTTTT
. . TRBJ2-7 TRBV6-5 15 CASSTGLLGSYEQYF TGTGCCAGCAGCACAGGACTCCTCGGGTCCTACGAGCAGTACTTC
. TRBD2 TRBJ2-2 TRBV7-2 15 CASSFSSGAPGELFF TGTGCCAGCAGCTTTTCTAGCGGGGCCCCCGGGGAGCTGTTTTTT
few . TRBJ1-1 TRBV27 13 CASSAADSLKAFF TGTGCCAGCAGCGCGGCCGATTCGTTGAAAGCTTTCTTT
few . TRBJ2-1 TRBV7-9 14 CASKNLGRGGEQFF TGTGCCAGCAAAAACCTGGGGCGGGGAGGAGAGCAGTTCTTC
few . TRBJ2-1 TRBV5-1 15 CASSLGLSDYNEQFF TGCGCCAGCAGCTTGGGCCTATCCGACTACAATGAGCAGTTCTTC
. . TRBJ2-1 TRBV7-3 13 CASSLLGYNEQFF TGTGCCAGCAGCTTATTGGGATACAATGAGCAGTTCTTC
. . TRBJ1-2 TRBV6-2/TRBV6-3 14 CASSYSADPYGYTF TGTGCCAGCAGTTACTCGGCGGACCCCTATGGCTACACCTTC
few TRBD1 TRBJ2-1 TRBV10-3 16 CATGTAGQGPYNEQFF TGTGCCACTGGAACTGCGGGACAGGGACCCTACAATGAGCAGTTCTTC
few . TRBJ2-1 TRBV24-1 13 CATSGGPQTEQFF TGTGCCACCAGTGGTGGGCCCCAAACTGAGCAGTTCTTC
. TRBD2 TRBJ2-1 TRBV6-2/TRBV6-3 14 CASSFIGGAYEQFF TGTGCCAGCAGTTTTATCGGGGGGGCCTATGAGCAGTTCTTC
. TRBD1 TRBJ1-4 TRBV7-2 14 CASSLGGQGRKLFF TGTGCCAGCAGCTTAGGGGGACAGGGCCGGAAACTGTTTTTT
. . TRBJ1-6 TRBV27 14 CASSLNRAESPLHF TGTGCCAGCAGTTTGAACAGGGCAGAATCACCCCTCCACTTT
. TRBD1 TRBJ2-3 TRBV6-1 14 CASRKGTGKDTQYF TGTGCCAGCAGAAAAGGGACAGGAAAAGATACGCAGTATTTT
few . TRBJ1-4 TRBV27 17 CASSPPGGAGANEKLFF TGTGCCAGCAGTCCACCGGGGGGCGCGGGGGCTAATGAAAAACTGTTTTTT
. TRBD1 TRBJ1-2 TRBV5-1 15 CASRGQLTSNYGYTF TGCGCCAGCCGGGGACAGTTGACTTCTAACTATGGCTACACCTTC
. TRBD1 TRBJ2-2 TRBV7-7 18 CASSLESQGQPYPGELFF TGTGCCAGCAGCTTAGAGTCCCAGGGACAGCCCTACCCCGGGGAGCTGTTTTTT
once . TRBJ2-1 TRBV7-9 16 CASSSGGTPNQWEQFF TGTGCCAGCAGCTCGGGCGGGACACCGAACCAGTGGGAGCAGTTCTTC
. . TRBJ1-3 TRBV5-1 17 CASSLGFGGAEGNTIYF TGCGCCAGCAGCTTGGGATTCGGGGGCGCAGAGGGAAACACCATATATTTT
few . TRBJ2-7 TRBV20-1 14 CSARDGEYPYEQYF TGCAGTGCTAGAGATGGGGAGTATCCCTACGAGCAGTACTTC
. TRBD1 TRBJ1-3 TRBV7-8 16 CASSWVLTGLGNTIYF TGTGCCAGCAGCTGGGTCTTGACAGGGCTCGGAAACACCATATATTTT
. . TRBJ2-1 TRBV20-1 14 CSARPSVGYNEQFF TGCAGTGCTAGACCCTCTGTGGGCTACAATGAGCAGTTCTTC
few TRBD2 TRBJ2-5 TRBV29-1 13 CSVAAGGEETQYF TGCAGCGTTGCAGCGGGGGGAGAAGAGACCCAGTACTTC
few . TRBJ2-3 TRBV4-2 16 CASSPSGTGYTDTQYF TGTGCCAGCAGCCCTAGCGGGACAGGGTATACAGATACGCAGTATTTT
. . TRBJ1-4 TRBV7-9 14 CASSLQGTNEKLFF TGTGCCAGCAGCTTACAGGGGACTAATGAAAAACTGTTTTTT
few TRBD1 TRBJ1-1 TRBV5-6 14 CASSPTDRGTEAFF TGTGCCAGCAGCCCCACTGACAGGGGAACTGAAGCTTTCTTT
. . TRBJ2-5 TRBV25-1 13 CASKGGTLETQYF TGTGCCAGCAAAGGCGGGACTTTAGAGACCCAGTACTTC
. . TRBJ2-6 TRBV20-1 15 CSPRRWGSGANVLTF TGCAGTCCGAGGCGGTGGGGATCTGGGGCCAACGTCCTGACTTTC
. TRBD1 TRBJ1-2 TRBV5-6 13 CASSSHHRGGYTF TGTGCCAGCAGCTCTCACCACAGGGGAGGCTACACCTTC
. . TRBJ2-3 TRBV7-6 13 CASSYRPSDTQYF TGTGCCAGCAGTTACAGACCGTCAGATACGCAGTATTTT
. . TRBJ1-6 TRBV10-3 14 CAISRQGDGSPLHF TGTGCCATCTCCCGGCAAGGGGATGGGTCACCCCTCCACTTT
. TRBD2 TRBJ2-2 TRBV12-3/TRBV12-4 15 CASSFWSGGTGELFF TGTGCCAGCAGTTTTTGGAGCGGGGGCACCGGGGAGCTGTTTTTT
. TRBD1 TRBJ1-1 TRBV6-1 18 CASWTGGWAYYMNTEAFF TGTGCCTCCTGGACAGGGGGCTGGGCCTACTACATGAACACTGAAGCTTTCTTT
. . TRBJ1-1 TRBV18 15 CASSRDRQWGTEAFF TGTGCCAGCTCACGGGACCGTCAATGGGGGACTGAAGCTTTCTTT